These 14 T cell receptor beta chains originate from one sample sequenced in a study of Siglec-9 on CD8 T cells in melanoma. Libraries were prepared by immunoSEQ multiplex PCR; TCRdb keeps only in-frame clonotypes and omits some of them. The table records about 30,000 clones, 80% of them present only once. Sequencing was performed on Siglec-9- CD8+ T cells sorted from blood. These receptor sequences come from a human donor in good health.

The gene calls are TRBV2 and TRBJ1-3; maybe TRBD1 (5 bases). Germline CDR1 SNHLY, CDR2 FYNNEI. This CDR3 is built from 14 residues. The V end was cut by 6 bases, the J end by 3 bases, with 12 bases between. CDR3 residues: CASRSQGDGNTIYF. CDR3 DNA sequence: TGTGCCAGCAGGAGTCAAGGGGATGGAAACACCATATATTTT.

The V call is TRBV5-6, the J call TRBJ2-1; 8 bases are a match to TRBD1. V lost 0 bases, J lost 7 bases, and 3 bases stayed unmatched. CDR1 and CDR2 (germline): SGHDT, YYEEEE. CDR3 size: 14 residues. The CDR3 loop reads CASSLGTGRNEQFF. CDR3 nucleotide sequence: TGTGCCAGCAGCTTGGGGACAGGGCGAAATGAGCAGTTCTTC.

J is TRBJ1-3 and V is TRBV7-9; no clear D. In germline, CDR1 is SEHNR, CDR2 FQNEAQ (reference sequence). This CDR3 region has 16 residues. Trimming shortened V by 4 bases and J by 3 bases, and 16 bases separated the two germline ends. Here the CDR3 DNA reads TGTGCCAGCAGCTCCGTAACCACAGCCCTTGGAAACACCATATATTTT. It codes for CASSSVTTALGNTIYF.

The J gene is TRBJ2-7, the V gene TRBV5-1, with D possibly being TRBD2 (5 bases). Looked up from germline, CDR1 is SGHRS and CDR2 is YFSETQ. Trimming pared 10 bases from V and 4 bases from J, leaving 27 bases between. The CDR3 sequence is 16 residues long. CDR3: CADLPRFRGCSYEQYV. CDR3 sequence (DNA): TGCGCCGATTTACCCCGATTTAGAGGGTGCTCTTACGAGCAGTACGTC.

The genes are TRBV13 and TRBJ2-7; D is uncertain. CDR3 size: 13 residues. Germline V gene lookup returns CDR1 PRHDT and CDR2 FYEKMQ (reference sequence). The V gene lost 3 bases and the J gene lost 0 bases, with 6 bases spanning the gap. DNA for the CDR3: TGTGCCAGCAGCTTGCGAGGCTCCTACGAGCAGTACGTC. Translated: CASSLRGSYEQYV.

The chain employs TRBV19 and TRBJ2-4; TRBD1 matches 8 bases. The CDR3 spans 11 residues. Unmatched junction bases numbered 7, after V lost 6 bases and J lost 15 bases. Germline CDR1 and CDR2: LNHDA and SQIVND (reference sequence). The CDR3 DNA is TGTGCCAGTAGCCCCGGGACAGGCGCGTACTTC. It is translated as CASSPGTGAYF.

V gene TRBV27 combines with J gene TRBJ2-4; D might be TRBD1 or TRBD2, each matching 5 bases. The CDR3 spans 18 residues. The V gene's germline CDR1 is MNHEY and CDR2 SMNVEV (reference sequence). V was shortened by 0 bases and J by 0 bases, with 15 bases between the two germline ends. The CDR3 here is CASSLSGEGTSAKNIQYF. In nucleotides, the CDR3 is TGTGCCAGCAGTTTATCGGGTGAGGGGACGTCAGCCAAAAACATTCAGTACTTC.

V and J are TRBV7-2 and TRBJ2-1; D gene unclear. CDR3 size: 15 residues. Trimming removed 4 bases from V and 0 bases from J, with 10 bases in between. Germline V CDR1 and CDR2: SGHTA, FQGNSA. The CDR3 reads CASSYLHHSYNEQFF. As DNA, the CDR3 is TGTGCCAGCAGCTATCTACATCACTCCTACAATGAGCAGTTCTTC.

The chain joins TRBV5-5 to TRBJ1-5; unclear D gene. Trimming pared 0 bases from V and 0 bases from J, leaving 13 bases between. The CDR3 spans 17 residues. Germline-derived CDR1 and CDR2 are SGHKS and YYEKEE (reference sequence). Written as DNA, the CDR3 is TGTGCCAGCAGCTTGGCCCCTTTCGGTTATAGCAATCAGCCCCAGCATTTT. It specifies CASSLAPFGYSNQPQHF.

This chain uses TRBV7-8 with TRBJ2-7, with D possibly being TRBD1 (6 bases). The CDR3 runs to 15 residues. Germline assignment: CDR1 SGHVS and CDR2 FQNEAQ. Trimming stripped 2 bases from V and 2 bases from J, with 13 bases between. The CDR3 nucleotides read TGTGCCAGCAGCTTAATTGGGGGCAGCACCTACGAGCAGTACTTC. Residues: CASSLIGGSTYEQYF. Drawing the rest from reference TRBV7-8 and TRBJ2-7, the complete variable domain is GAGVSQSPRYKVAKRGQDVALRCDPISGHVSLFWYQQALGQGPEFLTYFQNEAQLDKSGLPSDRFFAERPEGSVSTLKIQRTQQEDSAVYLCASSLIGGSTYEQYFGPGTRLTVT.

About this clone itself: One end of the junction does not line up with germline, which may come from a read error. The V gene is TRBV9, the J gene TRBJ1-5; possibly TRBD1 for D (6 bases). The CDR3 has 14 amino acids. CDR1 and CDR2 (germline): SGDLS, YYNGEE. CDR3 DNA sequence: TGTGCTAGCAACCCGGGGGGCCCCCATCAGCCCCAGCATTTT. It specifies CASNPGGPHQPQHF.

The rearrangement uses TRBV29-1 and TRBJ2-7, with 9 bases lining up with TRBD1. Germline CDR1 reads SQVTM; CDR2 reads ANQGSEA. V lost 7 bases and J lost 3; bases outside the gene matches: 4. The CDR3 covers 12 residues. DNA for the CDR3: TGCAGCGCCACGGGACAGGGCTACGAGCAGTACGTC. It codes for CSATGQGYEQYV.

This chain uses TRBV15 with TRBJ2-1; D might be TRBD1 (5 bases). CDR3 length: 14 residues. V shed 0 bases and J shed 3 bases, with 6 bases lying between them. Germline values: CDR1 LNHNV, CDR2 YYDKDF (reference sequence). For the CDR3, the DNA is TGTGCCACCAGCAGAGATAGGGGCTACAATGAGCAGTTCTTC. Protein product: CATSRDRGYNEQFF.

The chain carries TRBV2 and TRBJ2-7; a possible D gene is TRBD2 (6 bases). Germline-derived CDR1 and CDR2 are SNHLY and FYNNEI. The CDR3 contains 14 residues. Trimming took 8 bases from V and 0 from J, leaving 14 bases between them. The CDR3 nucleotides read TGTGCCAGCGCCCGGGACTCAAGCTCCTACGAGCAGTACTTC. Translation: CASARDSSSYEQYF.